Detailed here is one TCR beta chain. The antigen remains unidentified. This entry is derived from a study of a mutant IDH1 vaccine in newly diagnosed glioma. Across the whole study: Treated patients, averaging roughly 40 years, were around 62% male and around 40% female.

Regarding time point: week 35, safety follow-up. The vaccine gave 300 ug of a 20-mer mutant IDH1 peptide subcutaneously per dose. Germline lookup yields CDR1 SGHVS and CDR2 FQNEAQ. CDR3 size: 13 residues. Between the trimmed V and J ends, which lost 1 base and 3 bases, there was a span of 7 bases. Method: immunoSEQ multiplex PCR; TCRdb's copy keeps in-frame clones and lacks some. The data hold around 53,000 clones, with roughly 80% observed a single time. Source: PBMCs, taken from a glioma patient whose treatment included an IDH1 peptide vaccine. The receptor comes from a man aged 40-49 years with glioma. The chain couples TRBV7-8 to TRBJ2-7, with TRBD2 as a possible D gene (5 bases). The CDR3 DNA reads TGTGCCAGCAGCTTAGTACTAGGCTACGAGCAGTACTTC. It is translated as CASSLVLGYEQYF. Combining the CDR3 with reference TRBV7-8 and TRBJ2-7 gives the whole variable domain GAGVSQSPRYKVAKRGQDVALRCDPISGHVSLFWYQQALGQGPEFLTYFQNEAQLDKSGLPSDRFFAERPEGSVSTLKIQRTQQEDSAVYLCASSLVLGYEQYFGPGTRLTVT.